The rows below give T cell receptor beta chains drawn from one sample of a study of blood T cell repertoires in COVID-19. Produced via immunoSEQ multiplex PCR; TCRdb's table is partial and in-frame only. Among hundreds of thousands of clones listed, over 75% were seen once. Sequences were obtained from PBMCs or T cells enriched from blood (not recorded which). All receptors come from a man between 18 and 29 years old who had recovered from COVID-19. Each CDR3 is given with its conserved first and last residue. Fields, in order: clone size, V gene, D gene, J gene, CDR3 DNA, CDR3 protein. D genes are given only for firm matches. The size of a clone is reported for some rows only, either as once, few or many, or as a class for expanded clones.

size: .; V: TRBV7-8; D: .; J: TRBJ1-2; DNA: TGTGCCAGCAGCGAGGGAACTAACTATGGCTACACCTTC; CDR3: CASSEGTNYGYTF
size: .; V: TRBV12-3/TRBV12-4; D: .; J: TRBJ2-2; DNA: TGTGCCAGCAGCTCTACGCCCGGGGAGCTGTTTTTT; CDR3: CASSSTPGELFF
size: .; V: TRBV7-2; D: .; J: TRBJ1-3; DNA: TGTGCCAGCAGCCCCTGGAGAGGAAACACCATATATTTT; CDR3: CASSPWRGNTIYF
size: few; V: TRBV27; D: TRBD1; J: TRBJ1-1; DNA: TGTGCCAGCAGTCCCCTCTTCAGGGGGACTGAAGCTTTCTTT; CDR3: CASSPLFRGTEAFF
size: .; V: TRBV11-1; D: .; J: TRBJ2-1; DNA: TGTGCCAGCAGCTGGTGGGGACTGGGGTCCTACAATGAGCAGTTCTTC; CDR3: CASSWWGLGSYNEQFF
size: .; V: TRBV5-1; D: TRBD2; J: TRBJ2-1; DNA: TGCGCCAGCAGCATACAATCGGGGGGGCTAGACAATGAGCAGTTCTTC; CDR3: CASSIQSGGLDNEQFF
size: .; V: TRBV7-2; D: TRBD2; J: TRBJ2-5; DNA: TGTGCCAGCAGCTTAGTTCCTAGCGGGGGGGCCGACCAAGAGACCCAGTACTTC; CDR3: CASSLVPSGGADQETQYF
size: .; V: TRBV5-1; D: TRBD1; J: TRBJ2-1; DNA: TGCGCCAGCAGCATGCCGGGACAGGGGAACAATGAGCAGTTCTTC; CDR3: CASSMPGQGNNEQFF
size: .; V: TRBV27; D: .; J: TRBJ2-3; DNA: TGTGCCAGCCGGGCCTGGGGCTTCACAGATACGCAGTATTTT; CDR3: CASRAWGFTDTQYF
size: many; V: TRBV5-1; D: TRBD1; J: TRBJ1-5; DNA: TGCGCCAGCAGCTTGGAAGAGAGGGACAGGGGAAATCAGCCCCAGCATTTT; CDR3: CASSLEERDRGNQPQHF
size: .; V: TRBV24-1; D: .; J: TRBJ1-2; DNA: TGTGCCACCCGCCGGGACAACGAGGACTATGGCTACACCTTC; CDR3: CATRRDNEDYGYTF
size: .; V: TRBV3-1/TRBV3-2; D: .; J: TRBJ1-4; DNA: TGTGCCAGCAGCCAAGGGACGGGGTCTCGGGAAAAACTGTTTTTT; CDR3: CASSQGTGSREKLFF
size: .; V: TRBV5-1; D: .; J: TRBJ2-5; DNA: TGCGCCAGCAGCTTGGCCAACCAAGAGACCCAGTACTTC; CDR3: CASSLANQETQYF
size: .; V: TRBV19; D: .; J: TRBJ2-3; DNA: TGTGCCAGTAGAAGACAGGAATACACAGATACGCAGTATTTT; CDR3: CASRRQEYTDTQYF
size: .; V: TRBV12-3/TRBV12-4; D: .; J: TRBJ1-5; DNA: TGTGCCAGCAGCCCTGATACAGGGCCGCCCCAGCATTTT; CDR3: CASSPDTGPPQHF
size: .; V: TRBV6-6; D: .; J: TRBJ2-2; DNA: TGTGCCAGCAGTTACTCCTCAGACACCGGGGAGCTGTTTTTT; CDR3: CASSYSSDTGELFF
size: .; V: TRBV5-1; D: .; J: TRBJ1-1; DNA: TGCGCCAGCAGCCTTAACACTGAAGCTTTCTTT; CDR3: CASSLNTEAFF
size: few; V: TRBV5-1; D: .; J: TRBJ2-7; DNA: TGCGCCAGCAGCTTGGATCCTAGCTCCTACGAGCAGTACTTC; CDR3: CASSLDPSSYEQYF
size: .; V: TRBV19; D: .; J: TRBJ2-1; DNA: TGTGCCAGTACGGCGGGCTCTAGCTCCTACAATGAGCAGTTCTTC; CDR3: CASTAGSSSYNEQFF
size: .; V: TRBV30; D: TRBD2; J: TRBJ2-3; DNA: TGTGCCTGGGATAGCGGGAAAACCACAGATACGCAGTATTTT; CDR3: CAWDSGKTTDTQYF
size: .; V: TRBV7-2; D: .; J: TRBJ1-1; DNA: TGTGCCAGCAGCGCCCTCGGGGGTACTGAAGCTTTCTTT; CDR3: CASSALGGTEAFF
size: .; V: TRBV3-1/TRBV3-2; D: .; J: TRBJ1-3; DNA: TGTGCCACTGGGCGGAGGAGCGAGGGAAACACCATATATTTT; CDR3: CATGRRSEGNTIYF
size: .; V: TRBV27; D: TRBD1; J: TRBJ2-7; DNA: TGTGCCAGCAGAGAGACTCCGGGGACAGGGGCCTACGAGCAGTACTTC; CDR3: CASRETPGTGAYEQYF
size: .; V: TRBV27; D: .; J: TRBJ2-3; DNA: TGTGCCAGCAGTTTATTTAGGGGCGGCGATACGCAGTATTTT; CDR3: CASSLFRGGDTQYF
size: .; V: TRBV25-1; D: TRBD2; J: TRBJ2-3; DNA: TGTGCCAGCAGTGAACTGTTAGCGGGGGGGTATACGCAGTATTTT; CDR3: CASSELLAGGYTQYF
size: .; V: TRBV3-1/TRBV3-2; D: .; J: TRBJ1-4; DNA: TGTGCCAGCAGCCAGCTACGAGCCGAATATAATGAAAAACTGTTTTTT; CDR3: CASSQLRAEYNEKLFF
size: .; V: TRBV27; D: TRBD1; J: TRBJ2-7; DNA: TGTGCCAGCCAAAGCCTAGCCGGGACAGGGGGTTACGAGCAGTACTTC; CDR3: CASQSLAGTGGYEQYF
size: .; V: TRBV19; D: TRBD2; J: TRBJ2-5; DNA: TGTGCCAGTAGTATAGAACTAGCGTCGGAGACCCAGTACTTC; CDR3: CASSIELASETQYF
size: .; V: TRBV12-3/TRBV12-4; D: .; J: TRBJ1-1; DNA: TGTGCCAGCAGGTCTCAGGAGAACACTGAAGCTTTCTTT; CDR3: CASRSQENTEAFF
size: few; V: TRBV10-3; D: .; J: TRBJ1-6; DNA: TGTGCCATCAGTGTGGGACAAATGAACGATTCACCCCTCCACTTT; CDR3: CAISVGQMNDSPLHF
size: .; V: TRBV11-3; D: .; J: TRBJ1-3; DNA: TGTGCCAGCAGCCCAATCGGCGGTCGAGGTCCTGGAAACACCATATATTTT; CDR3: CASSPIGGRGPGNTIYF
size: .; V: TRBV9; D: TRBD2; J: TRBJ2-2; DNA: TGTGCCAGCAGCGTGACTCTGCTAGCGGGAGCCGGGGAGCTGTTTTTT; CDR3: CASSVTLLAGAGELFF
size: once; V: TRBV19; D: .; J: TRBJ2-3; DNA: TGTGCCAGTAGTATGATAGATACAGATACGCAGTATTTT; CDR3: CASSMIDTDTQYF
size: .; V: TRBV4-1; D: TRBD1; J: TRBJ1-2; DNA: TGCGCCAGCAGCTTTGGGACAGGGCTTAAGATGTCCTATGGCTACACCTTC; CDR3: CASSFGTGLKMSYGYTF
size: .; V: TRBV30; D: .; J: TRBJ1-2; DNA: TGTGCCTGGAGTCCTTCAGGGTATGGCTACACCTTC; CDR3: CAWSPSGYGYTF
size: .; V: TRBV4-1; D: .; J: TRBJ1-4; DNA: TGCGCCAGCAGCCAAGTTCTCGCGAATGAAAAACTGTTTTTT; CDR3: CASSQVLANEKLFF
size: .; V: TRBV28; D: .; J: TRBJ2-7; DNA: TGTGCCAGCGTTTGGGGCCAGAGCTCCTACGAGCAGTACTTC; CDR3: CASVWGQSSYEQYF
size: .; V: TRBV7-9; D: .; J: TRBJ1-3; DNA: TGTGCCAGCAGCTCTCCCAGGGAGGCTGGAAACACCATATATTTT; CDR3: CASSSPREAGNTIYF
size: .; V: TRBV15; D: .; J: TRBJ1-4; DNA: TGTGCCACCAGCAGCCCCCAGGGCGAAAAACTGTTTTTT; CDR3: CATSSPQGEKLFF
size: few; V: TRBV28; D: .; J: TRBJ1-2; DNA: TGTGCCAGCAGCCCGAGGAAGGGGCGTGGCTACACCTTC; CDR3: CASSPRKGRGYTF
size: .; V: TRBV10-3; D: TRBD1; J: TRBJ2-7; DNA: TGTGCCACCACAAGCACGGGACAGGGCCCCGGCTCCTACGAGCAGTACTTC; CDR3: CATTSTGQGPGSYEQYF
size: .; V: TRBV18; D: TRBD1; J: TRBJ1-4; DNA: TGTGCCAGCTCACCCGGACAGGGGATAGGTGAAAAACTGTTTTTT; CDR3: CASSPGQGIGEKLFF
size: .; V: TRBV27; D: .; J: TRBJ1-6; DNA: TGTGCCAGCAGTTTCTTACTTAGGGGCACATATAATTCACCCCTCCACTTT; CDR3: CASSFLLRGTYNSPLHF
size: .; V: TRBV14; D: TRBD1; J: TRBJ2-2; DNA: TGTGCCAGCAGCCAAGATTCGAACAGGGGGCTTTCCGGGGAGCTGTTTTTT; CDR3: CASSQDSNRGLSGELFF
size: .; V: TRBV7-8; D: TRBD2; J: TRBJ2-7; DNA: TGTGCCAGCAGAAGTGGTCGGGAGGGCCATAACTACGAGCAGTACTTC; CDR3: CASRSGREGHNYEQYF
size: .; V: TRBV28; D: .; J: TRBJ1-4; DNA: TGTGCCAGCAGAACCGGGTCCACGGGGGAAAAACTGTTTTTT; CDR3: CASRTGSTGEKLFF
size: .; V: TRBV19; D: TRBD1; J: TRBJ2-5; DNA: TGTGCCAGTAGTCCCCGACAGGGTTTCGAGACCCAGTACTTC; CDR3: CASSPRQGFETQYF
size: .; V: TRBV3-1/TRBV3-2; D: .; J: TRBJ2-7; DNA: TGTGCCAGCAGCCATTTAGCGGCTATGGCCTACGAGCAGTACTTC; CDR3: CASSHLAAMAYEQYF
size: .; V: TRBV3-1/TRBV3-2; D: TRBD2; J: TRBJ2-2; DNA: TGTGCCAGCAGGAAACTAGCGGGGGTTATAGGCACCGGGGAGCTGTTTTTT; CDR3: CASRKLAGVIGTGELFF
size: .; V: TRBV3-1/TRBV3-2; D: .; J: TRBJ1-2; DNA: TGTGCCAGCAGCCCAATCGGAGGTGGCTACACCTTC; CDR3: CASSPIGGGYTF
size: .; V: TRBV15; D: .; J: TRBJ1-2; DNA: TGTGCCACCAGCAGAGATTCATCGCGCGGCATCGGCTACACCTTC; CDR3: CATSRDSSRGIGYTF
size: .; V: TRBV28; D: .; J: TRBJ1-2; DNA: TGTGCCAGCAGGCGCCAAACCGATTTCTATGGCTACACCTTC; CDR3: CASRRQTDFYGYTF
size: .; V: TRBV5-5; D: TRBD1; J: TRBJ2-2; DNA: TGTGCCAGCAGCTTAGGGACAGTCACCGGGGAGCTGTTTTTT; CDR3: CASSLGTVTGELFF
size: .; V: TRBV11-2; D: TRBD2; J: TRBJ2-5; DNA: TGTGCCAGCAGCTTTATACTAGCGGGGGGACAAGAGACCCAGTACTTC; CDR3: CASSFILAGGQETQYF